The TCR beta chain under discussion was sequenced for a study of cytomegalovirus exposure and HLA in healthy donors. Unrecorded immune exposures were likely, despite nominal health at sampling. PCR involved 60 Vbeta and 13 Jbeta primers. Libraries were prepared by immunoSEQ multiplex PCR; TCRdb keeps only in-frame clonotypes and omits some of them. The sample lists some 130,000 clones, roughly three quarters seen once, with roughly 2% in the top ten. V lost 0 bases, J lost 0 bases, and 5 bases stayed unmatched. The CDR3 loop spans 16 amino acids. Germline V gene data show CDR1 as SGDLS and CDR2 as YYNGEE. This clone appeared a single time.

The TCR was taken from a man aged 18 to 30 in good health and CMV-seronegative. The sample taken for sequencing was PBMCs. This rearrangement joins TRBV9 to TRBJ1-2, with 7 bases fitting TRBD1. CDR3 DNA: TGTGCCAGCAGCGTAGACCGGGACAGAGCTAACTATGGCTACACCTTC. Its translation is CASSVDRDRANYGYTF.